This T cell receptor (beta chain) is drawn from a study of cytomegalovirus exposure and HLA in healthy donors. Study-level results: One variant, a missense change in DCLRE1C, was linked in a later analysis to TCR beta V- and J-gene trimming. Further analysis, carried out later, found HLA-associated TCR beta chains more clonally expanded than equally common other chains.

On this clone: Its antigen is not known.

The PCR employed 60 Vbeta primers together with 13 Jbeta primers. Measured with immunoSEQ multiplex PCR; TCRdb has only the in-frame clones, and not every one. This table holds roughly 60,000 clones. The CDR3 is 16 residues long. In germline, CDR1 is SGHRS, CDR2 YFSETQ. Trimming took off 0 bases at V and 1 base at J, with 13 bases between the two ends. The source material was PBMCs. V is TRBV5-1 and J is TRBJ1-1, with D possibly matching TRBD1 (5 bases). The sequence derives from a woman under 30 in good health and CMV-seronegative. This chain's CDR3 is CASSLVPGLKNTEAFF. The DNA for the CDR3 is TGCGCCAGCAGCTTGGTACCGGGACTGAAGAACACTGAAGCTTTCTTT. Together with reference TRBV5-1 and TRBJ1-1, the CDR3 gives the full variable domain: KAGVTQTPRYLIKTRGQQVTLSCSPISGHRSVSWYQQTPGQGLQFLFEYFSETQRNKGNFPGRFSGRQFSNSRSEMNVSTLELGDSALYLCASSLVPGLKNTEAFFGQGTRLTVV.